The 18 T cell receptor beta chains below all came from one sample that was sequenced in a study of cytomegalovirus exposure and HLA in healthy donors. Generated by immunoSEQ multiplex PCR, the TCRdb table keeps only in-frame clones and is missing some. The table includes about 240,000 clones, around 87% detected once. The sequencing sample was made of PBMCs. These receptors originate from a young woman in good health and CMV-seropositive.

V gene TRBV10-2 combines with J gene TRBJ2-7; the match to TRBD1 covers 8 bases. With 4 bases clipped from V and 3 bases from J, the junction kept 8 bases outside the gene matches. CDR3 length equals 15 residues. The germline CDR1 and CDR2 sequences are WSHSY and SAAADI. CDR3 region: CASSGPGQVYYEQYF. DNA for the CDR3: TGCGCCAGCAGTGGGCCGGGACAGGTGTACTACGAGCAGTACTTC.

This clone appeared once. The V gene is TRBV10-2, the J gene TRBJ2-7; possibly TRBD2 for D (5 bases). Trimming took off 1 base at V and 5 bases at J, with 12 bases between the two ends. The length of the CDR3 is 14 residues. The V gene's germline CDR1 is WSHSY and CDR2 SAAADI. Written as DNA, the CDR3 is TGCGCCAGCAGTGAGTTGGTATTCGGGGACGAGCAGTACTTC. Its translation is CASSELVFGDEQYF.

V is TRBV5-1 and J is TRBJ1-2; 9 bases agree with TRBD1. J gave up 4 bases and V 2 bases, and 9 bases lay outside the gene matches. Germline V gene data show CDR1 as SGHRS and CDR2 as YFSETQ. The CDR3 length is 16 residues. The DNA for the CDR3 is TGCGCCAGCAGCTTTACAGGGGGCTTGTTATCCTATGGCTACACCTTC. Translating it yields CASSFTGGLLSYGYTF.

CDR3 sequence (DNA): TGTGCTGCTGCTAGCGGGACTACGTTTTCCTACAATGAGCAGTTCTTC. This gives the protein CAAASGTTFSYNEQFF. The chain has TRBV30 and TRBJ2-1; 9 bases map to TRBD2. The germline V gene encodes CDR1 GTSNPN and CDR2 SVGIG (reference sequence). The CDR3 runs 16 residues.

The V and J genes are TRBV5-1 and TRBJ2-7; 7 bases are shared with TRBD2. With 4 bases clipped from V and 4 bases from J, the junction kept 8 bases outside the gene matches. The CDR3 is 14 residues long. Germline V gene sequence: CDR1 SGHRS, CDR2 YFSETQ. In DNA form, the CDR3 reads TGCGCCAGCAGCCTACTACGTAGCGGGTACGAGCAGTACTTC. Translated, it gives CASSLLRSGYEQYF.

The chain employs TRBV5-4 and TRBJ2-7; 10 positions agree with TRBD2. The V gene's germline CDR1 is SGHNT and CDR2 YYREEE (reference sequence). The junction had 4 bases not matched to a gene; V was cut back by 1 base and J by 6 bases. The CDR3 is 14 amino acids. DNA for the CDR3: TGTGCCAGCAGCTTGACTAGCGGGATTCTCGAGCAGTACTTC. Its protein is CASSLTSGILEQYF.

The CDR3 here is CASSLSSGTGRGNQPQHF. CDR3 sequence (DNA): TGTGCCAGCAGTTTATCTTCGGGGACAGGGAGGGGCAATCAGCCCCAGCATTTT. V and J are TRBV28 and TRBJ1-5, with 9 nucleotides matching TRBD1. Germline V gene lookup returns CDR1 MDHEN and CDR2 SYDVKM. The CDR3 runs 18 residues. Trimming at V came to 1 base and at J to 2 bases, leaving 9 bases not matched to a gene.

The chain has TRBV30 and TRBJ1-2, with 8 bases identical to TRBD1. This CDR3 contains 12 residues. Trimming took 1 base from V and 8 from J; bases not matched to a gene: 3. Germline loops: CDR1 GTSNPN, CDR2 SVGIG (reference sequence). In DNA, the CDR3 is TGTGCCTGGAGTGACGACAGGGGCGGCTACACCTTC. Its translation: CAWSDDRGGYTF.

V gene TRBV20-1 combines with J gene TRBJ2-3; D unresolved. Germline CDR1 and CDR2: DFQATT and SNEGSKA (reference sequence). Between the trimmed V and J ends, which lost 5 bases and 6 bases, there was a span of 9 bases. The CDR3 runs to 11 residues. The CDR3 loop is CSAGFRDTQYF. In DNA, the CDR3 is TGCAGTGCTGGTTTTCGGGATACGCAGTATTTT.

The chain recombines TRBV2 with TRBJ1-1; D remains unclear. V was shortened by 0 bases and J by 4 bases, with 9 bases between the two germline ends. CDR1 and CDR2 from the germline V gene are SNHLY and FYNNEI. The CDR3 runs 14 residues. The CDR3 nucleotides read TGTGCCAGCAGTGAAGCGCCAGACTCCACTGAAGCTTTCTTT. Encoded protein: CASSEAPDSTEAFF. Based on the CDR3 plus reference TRBV2 and TRBJ1-1, the full variable domain is EPEVTQTPSHQVTQMGQEVILRCVPISNHLYFYWYRQILGQKVEFLVSFYNNEISEKSEIFDDQFSVERPDGSNFTLKIRSTKLEDSAMYFCASSEAPDSTEAFFGQGTRLTVV.

V is TRBV30 and J is TRBJ2-7; 7 nucleotides agree with TRBD2. The J segment lost 4 bases and the V segment lost 4 bases, leaving 7 bases of the junction unmatched. This CDR3 is 13 amino acids long. The V gene's germline CDR1 is GTSNPN and CDR2 SVGIG (reference sequence). The CDR3 coding sequence is TGTGCCTGGACCGTGTCCGGGAGGTACGAGCAGTACTTC. This translates into CAWTVSGRYEQYF.

V gene TRBV5-1 combines with J gene TRBJ2-5; 10 bases are a match to TRBD2. With 6 bases clipped from V and 7 bases from J, the junction kept 6 bases outside the gene matches. Germline V CDR1 and CDR2: SGHRS, YFSETQ. CDR3 length: 13 residues. CDR3 protein: CASKLAGSPTQYF. For the CDR3, the DNA is TGCGCCAGCAAACTAGCGGGATCGCCGACCCAGTACTTC.

The chain uses TRBV4-1 and TRBJ2-7; TRBD2 might be the D (6 bases). Trimming stripped 1 base from V and 0 bases from J, with 10 bases between. Looked up from germline, CDR1 is MGHRA and CDR2 is YSYEKL. There are 15 residues in the CDR3. The CDR3 region has the DNA TGCGCCAGCAGCCAAGCGGGGAGGAGCTCCTACGAGCAGTACTTC. It specifies CASSQAGRSSYEQYF.

The genes are TRBV2 and TRBJ2-7; D call uncertain. Germline CDR1 reads SNHLY; CDR2 reads FYNNEI. The length of the CDR3 is 12 residues. The V end was cut by 6 bases, the J end by 2 bases, with 8 bases between. CDR3 sequence reads: CASRRGTYEQYF. The DNA for the CDR3 is TGTGCCAGCAGACGCGGAACCTACGAGCAGTACTTC.

The chain carries TRBV10-1 and TRBJ2-7, with 7 bases that match TRBD2. Trimming cost V 2 bases and J 0 bases; bases outside gene matches: 1. The CDR3 length is 14 residues. CDR1 and CDR2 (germline): WNHNN, SYGVQD (reference sequence). The CDR3 spells CASSEGGGSYEQYF. The CDR3 nucleotides read TGCGCCAGCAGTGAGGGGGGGGGCTCCTACGAGCAGTACTTC.

The chain combines TRBV6-6 with TRBJ2-7; TRBD2 aligns across 10 bases. The CDR3 runs 15 residues. Trimming at V came to 5 bases and at J to 5 bases, leaving 9 bases not matched to a gene. The germline gives CDR1 MNHNY, CDR2 SVGAGI (reference sequence). The chain's CDR3 is CASSIKREGGHEQYF. The CDR3 nucleotides read TGTGCCAGCAGTATAAAGCGGGAGGGGGGGCACGAGCAGTACTTC.

V gene TRBV6-5 combines with J gene TRBJ2-1, with a tentative D call TRBD1 (6 bases). Trimming cost V 6 bases and J 8 bases, with 17 bases left between them. Germline V gene data show CDR1 as MNHEY and CDR2 as SVGAGI. There are 14 residues in the CDR3. CDR3 sequence: CASSQRGSWDEQFF. CDR3 sequence (DNA): TGTGCCAGCAGCCAAAGGGGGTCATGGGATGAGCAGTTCTTC.

The chain employs TRBV5-1 and TRBJ1-4, with 7 positions matching TRBD1. This CDR3 is 14 amino acids long. Germline V lookup: CDR1 SGHRS, CDR2 YFSETQ. The ends lost 5 bases at V and 8 bases at J; junction bases unmatched: 9. CDR3: CASSLQGSGEKLFF. The DNA of the CDR3 is TGCGCCAGCAGTTTACAGGGGTCTGGGGAAAAACTGTTTTTT.